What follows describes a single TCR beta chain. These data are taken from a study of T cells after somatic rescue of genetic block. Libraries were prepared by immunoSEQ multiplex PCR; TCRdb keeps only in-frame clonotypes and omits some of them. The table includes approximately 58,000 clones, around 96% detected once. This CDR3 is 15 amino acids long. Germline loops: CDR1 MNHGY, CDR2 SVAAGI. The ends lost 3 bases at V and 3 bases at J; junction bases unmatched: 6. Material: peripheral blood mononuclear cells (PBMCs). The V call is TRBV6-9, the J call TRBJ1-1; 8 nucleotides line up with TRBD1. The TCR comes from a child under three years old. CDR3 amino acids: CASSYGDRGHTEAFF. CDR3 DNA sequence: TGTGCCAGCAGTTACGGAGACAGGGGTCACACTGAAGCTTTCTTT.